The T cell receptor beta chain described here comes from a study of regulatory T cells in long-lasting Graves disease. Study-wide results and limits: Repertoires from persistent disease leaned toward TRBV28, TRBJ1-2 and TRBJ2-5.

Time point denoted: newly diagnosed GD, antithyroid drugs for less than 3 months. Making the TCR library involved RNA that had been extracted from PBMCs. V lost 8 bases and J 3 bases, leaving 14 bases between the germline ends. The CDR3 loop spans 13 amino acids. Germline CDR1 is LNHDA and CDR2 is SQIVND (reference sequence). CDR3-region Arm-PCR and iRepertoire HTBI primers produced the TCR beta libraries. TCRdb redid the calling of the multiplex PCR reads with MiXCR, one entry per CDR3 protein. This table holds hundreds of thousands of distinct CDR3 sequences, 15% found once. This clonotype occurred a few times. Its antigen remains unidentified. This sample also belongs to another study, concerning T cells in Graves' hyperthyroidism and ophthalmopathy.

The origin of this receptor is a woman aged 40-49 years with Graves disease. Sequencing used peripheral blood mononuclear cells (PBMCs), obtained at new diagnosis, from a patient treated with antithyroid drugs. The chain has TRBV19 and TRBJ2-7; no firm D call. DNA of the CDR3: TGTGCCAGTCGAAACGAGATGAACTACGAGCAGTACTTC. Residues: CASRNEMNYEQYF. The whole variable domain, filled in from reference TRBV19 and TRBJ2-7, reads DGGITQSPKYLFRKEGQNVTLSCEQNLNHDAMYWYRQDPGQGLRLIYYSQIVNDFQKGDIAEGYSVSREKKESFPLTVTSAQKNPTAFYLCASRNEMNYEQYFGPGTRLTVT.